Included here is one TCR beta chain sequence, with context. This sample is part of a study of blood T cell repertoires in COVID-19. Turning to the study itself: Acute-phase and convalescent COVID-19 samples originated in the United States, Italy and Spain. T cells, B-cell-depleted T cells, or PBMCs supplied cDNA or gDNA.

How the authors handled the data: How many nucleated cells were present was estimated from reference gene primer amplification. The method was immunoSEQ multiplex PCR; TCRdb's version includes in-frame clones alone and lacks a portion of them. The V and J calls and clone size are taken from that table; D and trimming were inferred from the DNA. Of fewer than 150,000 clones in the sample, 87% were seen once. Germline loops: CDR1 SNHLY, CDR2 FYNNEI. CDR3 size: 15 residues. V shed 6 bases and J shed 6 bases, with 18 bases lying between them. Sequenced: peripheral blood. The clonotype comes from a woman in her sixties or seventies with acute or convalescent COVID-19. V is TRBV2 and J is TRBJ1-5; maybe TRBD1 (5 bases). CDR3 region: CASRDRSGGSQPQHF. The CDR3 nucleotides read TGTGCCAGCAGGGATAGGTCCGGGGGTAGTCAGCCCCAGCATTTT.